The 31 T cell receptor beta chains given below trace back to one sample, sequenced in a study of spatial heterogeneity in lung cancer. Time point meaning: sample taken at primary tumor resection. The input material, whole RNA from tumor, nontumor lung or frozen PBMC, was sequenced unsorted. MiXCR was run by TCRdb on the 5' RACE reads, yielding one entry per CDR3 protein. The sample records tens of thousands of distinct CDR3 sequences, around 4.5% being singletons. Sequences were derived from PBMCs, sampled at surgery. Receptors originate from a male donor with early-stage non-small cell lung cancer.

This clonotype was found a few times. The gene calls are TRBV23-1 and TRBJ2-2; D gene uncertain. TRBV23-1 is treated as an ORF (open reading frame) with a function not yet certain. This CDR3 is built from 13 residues. V gave up 0 bases and J gave up 6 bases, with 5 bases separating them. CDR3 coding DNA: TGCGCCAGCAGTCAATCCCCCCCCGGGGAGCTGTTTTTT. It is translated as CASSQSPPGELFF.

In this sample, this clonotype is medium-sized (0.01 to 0.1%). The chain has TRBV14 and TRBJ2-6; D perhaps matches TRBD1 (5 bases). Deletions cut 1 base from V and 1 base from J, with 8 bases between. The CDR3 covers 16 residues. Germline V gene sequence: CDR1 SGHDN, CDR2 FVKESK. The CDR3 is CASSQGGWSGANVLTF. The CDR3 DNA follows: TGTGCCAGCAGCCAAGGGGGCTGGTCTGGGGCCAACGTCCTGACTTTC.

This clonotype was counted many times. The chain uses TRBV10-3 and TRBJ1-1; D gene ambiguous. Looked up from germline, CDR1 is ENHRY and CDR2 is SYGVKD. This CDR3 has 12 residues. V lost 5 bases to trimming and J lost 7 bases, with 11 bases between them. CDR3 coding DNA: TGTGCCATCAGTAACACGGGATATGAAGCTTTCTTT. As protein: CAISNTGYEAFF.

In its sample, this clonotype was seen many times. The genes are TRBV14 and TRBJ2-5; 9 nucleotides agree with TRBD2. The J segment lost 1 base and the V segment lost 8 bases, leaving 8 bases of the junction unmatched. This CDR3 contains 15 residues. CDR1 SGHDN and CDR2 FVKESK come from the germline V gene. For the CDR3, the DNA is TGTGCCAGCTCACCGCTAGCGGGAATCCAAGAGACCCAGTACTTC. This codes for CASSPLAGIQETQYF.

In its sample, this clonotype was seen once. The rearrangement links TRBV6-1 to TRBJ2-7; D is tentatively TRBD1 or TRBD2 (5 bases each). The CDR3 extends over 13 amino acids. Germline assignment: CDR1 MNHNS and CDR2 SASEGT. V was shortened by 6 bases and J by 4 bases, with 13 bases between the two germline ends. This CDR3 reads CASSYERGYEQYF. The DNA of the CDR3 is TGTGCCAGCAGCTATGAGAGGGGATACGAGCAGTACTTC.

The table lists this clonotype with many counts. The chain uses TRBV12-3 or TRBV12-4 and TRBJ2-1, with D possibly being TRBD1 (6 bases). The germline V and J ends were trimmed by 2 bases and 8 bases, with 13 bases remaining between them. The CDR3 runs 14 residues. The chain's CDR3 is CASSLTPAGDEQFF. CDR3 DNA: TGTGCCAGCAGTTTAACCCCCGCAGGGGATGAGCAGTTCTTC.

This clonotype was counted at least ten times. This CDR3 is CASSSRGHLYEQYF. CDR3 DNA: TGTGCCAGCAGTAGTCGGGGACACCTTTACGAGCAGTACTTC. The chain links TRBV28 to TRBJ2-7; D is possibly TRBD1 (6 bases). The V gene lost 5 bases and the J gene lost 4 bases, with 15 bases spanning the gap. Looked up from germline, CDR1 is MDHEN and CDR2 is SYDVKM. The CDR3 is 14 residues long. The variable domain in full, with the rest retrieved from reference TRBV28 and TRBJ2-7, is DVKVTQSSRYLVKRTGEKVFLECVQDMDHENMFWYRQDPGLGLRLIYFSYDVKMKEKGDIPEGYSVSREKKERFSLILESASTNQTSMYLCASSSRGHLYEQYFGPGTRLTVT.

The V gene is TRBV6-5, the J gene TRBJ2-7, with 8 nucleotides matching TRBD2. Germline values: CDR1 MNHEY, CDR2 SVGAGI. This CDR3 spans 20 amino acids. Trimming at V came to 0 bases and at J to 6 bases, leaving 22 bases not matched to a gene. CDR3 region: CASSYSTWGQAGVRTPEQYF. Here the CDR3 DNA reads TGTGCCAGCAGTTACTCCACCTGGGGGCAAGCGGGGGTAAGAACTCCCGAGCAGTACTTC.

There are many counts of this clonotype. The J gene is TRBJ2-6, the V gene TRBV5-4, with D perhaps TRBD1 (6 bases). The CDR3 totals 15 residues. Germline V gives CDR1 SGHNT, CDR2 YYREEE (reference sequence). Between the trimmed V and J ends, which lost 4 bases and 4 bases, there was a span of 12 bases. Here the CDR3 reads CASSATGYGANVLTF. The CDR3 DNA reads as TGTGCCAGCAGCGCTACAGGGTACGGGGCCAACGTCCTGACTTTC.

The table lists this clonotype with many counts. The CDR3 region is CASSLHPGQGAGGANVLTF. CDR3 in DNA: TGCGCCAGCAGCCTCCATCCGGGACAGGGGGCGGGTGGGGCCAACGTCCTGACTTTC. The rearrangement joins TRBV4-3 to TRBJ2-6; 12 bases align to TRBD1. The CDR3 length is 19 residues. Losses at the gene ends were 4 bases for V and 3 bases for J; bases not matched to a gene: 10. The germline V gene has CDR1 LGHNA and CDR2 YSLEER.

This clonotype was seen repeatedly, ten times or more. The V gene is TRBV28, the J gene TRBJ2-4; D gene ambiguous. CDR1 is MDHEN, CDR2 SYDVKM, per germline. Trimming pared 6 bases from V and 0 bases from J, leaving 9 bases between. This CDR3 has 14 amino acids. CDR3 protein: CASSLVGAKNIQYF. CDR3 DNA sequence: TGTGCCAGCAGCCTAGTAGGAGCCAAAAACATTCAGTACTTC.

At least ten counts were recorded for this clonotype. The chain recombines TRBV20-1 with TRBJ1-4, with 10 bases identical to TRBD1. There are 13 residues in the CDR3. Germline-derived CDR1 and CDR2 are DFQATT and SNEGSKA (reference sequence). J was trimmed by 5 bases and V by 8 bases; bases with no gene match: 5. CDR3 bases: TGCAGTCCGTGGGACAGGGGCAATGAAAAACTGTTTTTT. Translated, it gives CSPWDRGNEKLFF.

The sample holds many counts of this clonotype. The genes are TRBV9 and TRBJ2-6, with D tentatively TRBD2 (6 bases). V dropped 4 bases and J dropped 0 bases, with 20 bases sitting between them. The length of the CDR3 is 19 residues. Germline assignment: CDR1 SGDLS and CDR2 YYNGEE. The CDR3: CASSPGPAGIPSGANVLTF. As DNA, the CDR3 is TGTGCCAGCAGCCCGGGCCCTGCGGGGATTCCCTCTGGGGCCAACGTCCTGACTTTC.

This clonotype was detected ten times or more. This rearrangement joins TRBV7-2 to TRBJ2-4; 7 bases match TRBD2. V was clipped by 5 bases and J by 7 bases; unmatched bases: 8. CDR1 is SGHTA, CDR2 FQGNSA, per germline. This CDR3 spans 14 amino acids. The CDR3 sequence is CASSLGGINNIQYF. The DNA for the CDR3 is TGTGCCAGCAGCCTGGGGGGGATCAATAACATTCAGTACTTC.

This rearrangement joins TRBV2 to TRBJ2-2; TRBD2 aligns across 12 bases. V trimming: 4 bases; J trimming: 1 base; junction bases outside the gene matches: 1. Germline CDR1 reads SNHLY; CDR2 reads FYNNEI. This CDR3 has 16 amino acids. In DNA, the CDR3 is TGTGCCAGCAGTGCGGGACTAGCGGGGAACACCGGGGAGCTGTTTTTT. This encodes CASSAGLAGNTGELFF.

This clonotype came up many times. The germline gene is not matched at one end of the junction; a read error may be the cause. This rearrangement joins TRBV12-3 or TRBV12-4 to TRBJ2-1; D is unclear. CDR3 length equals 12 residues. The CDR3 coding sequence is TGTGCCAGCCGTTTCTTCGGCGATGAGCAGTTCTTC. It translates to CASRFFGDEQFF.

This clonotype was detected ten times or more. The V gene is TRBV6-2 or TRBV6-3, the J gene TRBJ1-5, with a tentative D call TRBD1 (5 bases). The CDR3 consists of 16 residues. Germline CDR1 reads MNHEY; CDR2 reads SVGEGT. Trimming stripped 6 bases from V and 2 bases from J, with 17 bases between. CDR3 sequence reads: CASRERRGRGNQPQHF. For the CDR3, the DNA is TGTGCCAGCAGGGAGAGGAGGGGCAGAGGCAATCAGCCCCAGCATTTT.

Many counts were recorded for this clonotype. This chain uses TRBV27 with TRBJ1-5, with 7 bases fitting TRBD1. The trim removed 6 bases at V and 5 bases at J, leaving 7 bases unmatched. This CDR3 is 14 amino acids long. CDR1 and CDR2 (germline): MNHEY, SMNVEV (reference sequence). In DNA form, the CDR3 reads TGTGCCAGCAGGCCGACAGGGTTGGATCAGCCCCAGCATTTT. This sequence encodes CASRPTGLDQPQHF.

This clonotype was seen ten or more times. The chain links TRBV25-1 to TRBJ1-3; D possibly corresponds to TRBD1 (5 bases). V lost 8 bases, J lost 4 bases, and 12 bases lay in between. The CDR3 is made up of 13 amino acids. CDR1 MGHDK and CDR2 SYGVNS come from the germline V gene. The CDR3 coding sequence is TGTGCCAGCGGGACGGCAGGAGGAAACACCATATATTTT. Its protein product is CASGTAGGNTIYF.

The sample holds many counts of this clonotype. The rearrangement joins TRBV20-1 to TRBJ1-2; 7 bases fit TRBD1. Germline assignment: CDR1 DFQATT and CDR2 SNEGSKA (reference sequence). The CDR3 spans 13 residues. V dropped 3 bases and J dropped 4; count of bases not matched to a gene: 5. CDR3 sequence (DNA): TGCAGTGCTAGCCGACAGGGCAGCTATGGCTACACCTTC. Encoded protein: CSASRQGSYGYTF.

This clonotype was counted many times. V is TRBV24-1 and J is TRBJ2-7; possible D gene TRBD1, 6 bases. Trimming removed 2 bases at V and 1 base at J, with 20 bases between. The CDR3 sequence is 18 residues long. Germline lookup yields CDR1 KGHDR and CDR2 SFDVKD. CDR3: CATSDSGSPGHPSYEQYF. The CDR3 nucleotides read TGTGCCACCAGTGATTCGGGAAGTCCGGGACATCCTTCCTACGAGCAGTACTTC.

This clonotype came up many times. This chain joins TRBV4-3 and TRBJ1-5; unclear D gene. The V gene's germline CDR1 is LGHNA and CDR2 YSLEER. V lost 0 bases, J lost 3 bases, and 9 bases lay in between. The CDR3 length is 15 residues. In DNA, the CDR3 is TGCGCCAGCAGCCAAGATCTGGGCCCCAATCAGCCCCAGCATTTT. Its protein is CASSQDLGPNQPQHF.

This clonotype has at least ten counts. The chain recombines TRBV2 with TRBJ2-5; a possible D gene is TRBD1 (6 bases). Trimming removed 5 bases from V and 2 bases from J, with 9 bases in between. Looked up from germline, CDR1 is SNHLY and CDR2 is FYNNEI. The CDR3 has 13 amino acids. The CDR3 bases are TGTGCCAGCAGTTGGACAGTTCAAGAGACCCAGTACTTC. Amino acid sequence: CASSWTVQETQYF.

This clonotype has at least ten counts. This chain links TRBV12-3 or TRBV12-4 with TRBJ1-6, with unresolved D. The CDR3 covers 12 residues. Trimming took 5 bases from V and 5 from J, leaving 4 bases between them. The CDR3, as DNA: TGTGCCAGCAGTGGCAATAATTCACCCCTCCACTTT. Encoded protein: CASSGNNSPLHF.

This clonotype occurred many times. This rearrangement joins TRBV12-3 or TRBV12-4 to TRBJ2-1; D gene ambiguous. CDR3 size: 14 residues. Trimming stripped 1 base from V and 9 bases from J, with 13 bases between. The CDR3 DNA reads as TGTGCCAGCAGTTTAGATTTTAGATACGGTGAGCAGTTCTTC. It codes for CASSLDFRYGEQFF.

The sample holds many counts of this clonotype. This rearrangement joins TRBV20-1 to TRBJ1-2; TRBD1 agrees at 7 bases. Germline V gene sequence: CDR1 DFQATT, CDR2 SNEGSKA (reference sequence). The CDR3 is 12 amino acids. J gave up 8 bases and V 7 bases, and 10 bases lay outside the gene matches. DNA for the CDR3: TGCAGTGTAAGACAGGGTTTTCGGGGCTACACCTTC. Translation gives CSVRQGFRGYTF.

This clonotype was seen more than once but under ten times. This chain links TRBV7-2 with TRBJ1-2, with unresolved D. From germline, CDR1 is SGHTA and CDR2 FQGNSA. V lost 5 bases and J 3 bases, leaving 22 bases between the germline ends. The CDR3 length is 17 residues. This chain's CDR3 is CASSPLVVEVDHYGYTF. The CDR3 region has the DNA TGTGCCAGCAGCCCCCTCGTGGTGGAGGTCGACCACTATGGCTACACCTTC.

This clonotype was detected many times. A junction end diverges from the germline sequence, so it may reflect a read error. The chain employs TRBV9 and TRBJ2-1; D is unresolved. CDR3 size: 13 residues. The V gene's germline CDR1 is SGDLS and CDR2 YYNGEE. The CDR3 reads CASSVAPSNGQFF. In DNA form, the CDR3 reads TGTGCCAGCAGCGTGGCCCCCTCCAATGGGCAGTTCTTC.

This clonotype was counted at least ten times. The rearrangement joins TRBV6-5 to TRBJ1-2; 7 bases align to TRBD1. The CDR3 runs 10 residues. The germline V gene encodes CDR1 MNHEY and CDR2 SVGAGI. V was clipped by 10 bases and J by 7 bases; unmatched bases: 3. In DNA form, the CDR3 reads TGTGCCACCTACAGGGGTGGCTACACCTTC. Translation gives CATYRGGYTF.

J is TRBJ1-1 and V is TRBV5-6; D not certain. Per the germline V gene, CDR1 is SGHDT and CDR2 is YYEEEE. V was clipped by 3 bases and J by 9 bases, with 12 bases between them. The CDR3 spans 12 residues. The CDR3 sequence: CASSWKAMQAFF. In nucleotides, the CDR3 is TGTGCCAGCAGCTGGAAGGCGATGCAAGCTTTCTTT. Filled out from reference TRBV5-6 and TRBJ1-1, the complete variable domain reads DAGVTQSPTHLIKTRGQQVTLRCSPKSGHDTVSWYQQALGQGPQFIFQYYEEEERQRGNFPDRFSGHQFPNYSSELNVNALLLGDSALYLCASSWKAMQAFFGQGTRLTVV.

This clonotype occurred a few times. The chain links TRBV7-9 to TRBJ2-7; 7 bases map to TRBD2. Germline trimming cut 3 bases from V and 4 bases from J; bases unmatched to any gene: 3. This CDR3 has 13 residues. Germline-derived CDR1 and CDR2 are SEHNR and FQNEAQ (reference sequence). The CDR3 coding sequence is TGTGCCAGCAGCTTCCACGGGGGGTACGAGCAGTACTTC. Residues: CASSFHGGYEQYF.